One sample yielded the 28 T cell receptor beta chains listed below, sequenced in a study of cytomegalovirus exposure and HLA in healthy donors. The PCR had 60 Vbeta and 13 Jbeta primers. Only in-frame clones appear in the TCRdb table, and some are missing; sequencing was by immunoSEQ multiplex PCR. The data show around 220,000 clones, with roughly 85% seen just once and roughly 2% held by the top ten. Sequencing was done on a sample of PBMCs. The receptors derive from a man between 18 and 35 years old in good health and CMV-seronegative.

The chain is built from TRBV6-5 and TRBJ1-4; TRBD1 agrees at 8 bases. V lost 3 bases, J lost 7 bases, and 10 bases stayed unmatched. The CDR3 extends over 16 amino acids. Germline CDR1 and CDR2: MNHEY and SVGAGI. CDR3 loop: CASSYPHRGEAEKLFF. The CDR3 coding sequence is TGTGCCAGCAGTTATCCCCACAGGGGGGAGGCTGAAAAACTGTTTTTT.

The rearrangement joins TRBV30 to TRBJ1-2; D might be TRBD1 (5 bases). Per germline, CDR1 GTSNPN and CDR2 SVGIG (reference sequence). The CDR3 covers 14 residues. The V gene lost 4 bases and the J gene lost 4 bases, with 16 bases spanning the gap. The CDR3 DNA reads TGTGCCTGGACAAGTTTGGGACTAGCCTATGGCTACACCTTC. Translating gives CAWTSLGLAYGYTF.

Turning to this clone: Mismatch with germline at one junction end may stem from a read error. The chain couples TRBV7-9 to TRBJ2-2; D is uncertain. The CDR3 sequence is 14 residues long. Per germline, CDR1 SEHNR and CDR2 FQNEAQ (reference sequence). The CDR3 loop is CSSSSDGNTGELFF. In nucleotides, the CDR3 is TGTTCCAGCAGCTCAGATGGTAACACCGGGGAGCTGTTTTTT.

V and J are TRBV10-3 and TRBJ2-7; tentatively, D is TRBD1 (6 bases). This CDR3 is 12 amino acids long. Trimming left V 3 bases short and J 9 bases short, with 12 bases between. Germline CDR1 is ENHRY and CDR2 is SYGVKD. As DNA, the CDR3 is TGTGCCATCAGTGACCCGGTACAGGGGCAGTACTTC. Its protein product is CAISDPVQGQYF.

This chain connects TRBV5-1 to TRBJ2-5; 7 nucleotides align to TRBD2. This CDR3 contains 15 residues. CDR1 is SGHRS and CDR2 is YFSETQ in the germline V gene. After removal of 4 bases from V and 1 base from J, the junction contained 7 bases not matched to a gene. CDR3 DNA sequence: TGCGCCAGCAGCCCCCTAGCGGCTCCCCAAGAGACCCAGTACTTC. Protein: CASSPLAAPQETQYF.

The chain uses TRBV25-1 and TRBJ2-1; 8 bases agree with TRBD2. The CDR3 is made up of 15 amino acids. CDR1 is MGHDK, CDR2 SYGVNS, per germline. Trimming cost V 8 bases and J 7 bases; bases outside gene matches: 13. CDR3 coding DNA: TGTGCCAGCCAGGGATCAGCGGGGGTAGGAAATGAGCAGTTCTTC. Translating it yields CASQGSAGVGNEQFF. Variable domain in full (rest from reference TRBV25-1 and TRBJ2-1): EADIYQTPRYLVIGTGKKITLECSQTMGHDKMYWYQQDPGMELHLIHYSYGVNSTEKGDLSSESTVSRIRTEHFPLTLESARPSHTSQYLCASQGSAGVGNEQFFGPGTRLTVL.

V and J are TRBV7-2 and TRBJ2-5; TRBD1 is a possible D gene (5 bases). Germline V gene data show CDR1 as SGHTA and CDR2 as FQGNSA. Trimming stripped 1 base from V and 5 bases from J, with 14 bases between. The CDR3 loop spans 15 amino acids. The CDR3, as DNA: TGTGCCAGCAGCTTAGACAGCTTTTGGGGCGAGACCCAGTACTTC. Its translation is CASSLDSFWGETQYF. Using reference TRBV7-2 and TRBJ2-5 for the parts outside the CDR3, the full variable domain is GAGVSQSPSNKVTEKGKDVELRCDPISGHTALYWYRQSLGQGLEFLIYFQGNSAPDKSGLPSDRFSAERTGGSVSTLTIQRTQQEDSAVYLCASSLDSFWGETQYFGPGTRLLVL.

This clone was recorded only once. The chain links TRBV23-1 to TRBJ1-1; D might be TRBD1 (6 bases). TRBV23-1 is designated an ORF whose function remains uncertain. The CDR3 length is 15 residues. Trimming left V 2 bases short and J 0 bases short, with 10 bases between. The CDR3 nucleotides read TGCGCCAGCAGTCAAGGACAGTTCATGAACACTGAAGCTTTCTTT. Translation gives CASSQGQFMNTEAFF.

This clone was counted only a few times. The chain links TRBV5-1 to TRBJ1-6, with TRBD1 matching over 8 bases. Looked up from germline, CDR1 is SGHRS and CDR2 is YFSETQ. The J segment lost 7 bases and the V segment lost 1 base, leaving 7 bases of the junction unmatched. The CDR3 is 16 amino acids. This CDR3 is CASSLPTGGTNSPLHF. The CDR3 DNA reads TGCGCCAGCAGCTTGCCCACAGGGGGTACGAATTCACCCCTCCACTTT.

V and J are TRBV9 and TRBJ1-1; 8 bases agree with TRBD1. Germline lookup yields CDR1 SGDLS and CDR2 YYNGEE. V shed 4 bases and J 0 bases; nucleotides not matched to a gene: 8. This CDR3 has 16 residues. CDR3 amino acids: CASSSGQGILNTEAFF. As DNA, the CDR3 is TGTGCCAGCAGCTCCGGACAGGGCATACTGAACACTGAAGCTTTCTTT.

This chain joins TRBV7-9 and TRBJ1-3, with TRBD1 matching 7 bases. CDR3 length: 15 amino acids. The germline CDR1 and CDR2 sequences are SEHNR and FQNEAQ (reference sequence). The trim removed 1 base at V and 3 bases at J, leaving 3 bases unmatched. CDR3 sequence (DNA): TGTGCCAGCAGCTTAGAGGGGGCGCATGGAAACACCATATATTTT. This gives the protein CASSLEGAHGNTIYF.

The rearrangement links TRBV7-2 to TRBJ2-2; 9 bases fit TRBD2. The CDR3 loop spans 16 amino acids. Per germline, CDR1 SGHTA and CDR2 FQGNSA. V shed 5 bases and J 7 bases; nucleotides not matched to a gene: 11. The CDR3 spells CASSVRGGRAVGELFF. The CDR3 nucleotides are TGTGCCAGCAGCGTTCGTGGCGGGAGGGCCGTCGGGGAGCTGTTTTTT.

The V call is TRBV27, the J call TRBJ1-5, with 8 bases lining up with TRBD1. The CDR3 runs to 15 residues. Germline V gives CDR1 MNHEY, CDR2 SMNVEV (reference sequence). With V trimmed by 7 bases and J by 7 bases, 12 bases remained unmatched. CDR3: CASNPGQATGQPQHF. DNA for the CDR3: TGTGCCAGCAATCCGGGACAGGCCACAGGGCAGCCCCAGCATTTT.

This clone was observed once. The chain couples TRBV7-8 to TRBJ1-6; TRBD1 is a possible D gene (5 bases). V lost 2 bases, J lost 10 bases, and 15 bases lay in between. The CDR3 has 15 residues. Germline V gene data show CDR1 as SGHVS and CDR2 as FQNEAQ. CDR3 in amino acids: CASSLSGGADSPLHF. The CDR3 DNA reads as TGTGCCAGCAGCTTAAGTGGAGGGGCGGACTCACCCCTCCACTTT.

The chain carries TRBV14 and TRBJ2-5; TRBD2 agrees at 15 bases. J gave up 5 bases and V 2 bases, and 9 bases lay outside the gene matches. The CDR3 consists of 18 residues. Germline assignment: CDR1 SGHDN and CDR2 FVKESK. The CDR3 spells CASSQPGLAGGRMETQYF. The CDR3 nucleotides read TGTGCCAGCAGCCAACCAGGACTAGCGGGAGGGAGGATGGAGACCCAGTACTTC.

CDR3 bases: TGTGCCAGCAGCCCCACGAGGCAGGGAGAGCAGTTCTTC. It is translated as CASSPTRQGEQFF. The chain has TRBV11-3 and TRBJ2-1, with D possibly being TRBD1 (5 bases). The germline V and J ends were trimmed by 5 bases and 10 bases, with 15 bases remaining between them. This CDR3 contains 13 residues. The germline CDR1 and CDR2 sequences are SGHNT and YENEEA. Combining the CDR3 with reference TRBV11-3 and TRBJ2-1 gives the whole variable domain EAGVVQSPRYKIIEKKQPVAFWCNPISGHNTLYWYLQNLGQGPELLIRYENEEAVDDSQLPKDRFSAERLKGVDSTLKIQPAELGDSAVYLCASSPTRQGEQFFGPGTRLTVL.

CDR3 loop: CASSGTPGGYGYTF. The CDR3, as DNA: TGTGCCAGCAGCGGGACCCCGGGAGGCTATGGCTACACCTTC. This rearrangement joins TRBV7-2 to TRBJ1-2; possibly TRBD1 for D (5 bases). The V end was cut by 5 bases, the J end by 4 bases, with 14 bases between. This CDR3 has 14 amino acids. Looked up from germline, CDR1 is SGHTA and CDR2 is FQGNSA.

CDR3 nucleotides: TGTGCCACCAGCAGAGGACAGGTGAACACTGAAGCTTTCTTT. This encodes CATSRGQVNTEAFF. The chain joins TRBV15 to TRBJ1-1; maybe TRBD1 (6 bases). Trimming removed 1 base at V and 0 bases at J, with 6 bases between. This CDR3 is 14 amino acids long. CDR1 and CDR2 from the germline V gene are LNHNV and YYDKDF (reference sequence).

Concerning this clone itself: A junction boundary mismatches the germline segment, possibly from a read error. The chain joins TRBV18 to TRBJ2-7; 9 bases map to TRBD2. The CDR3 contains 16 residues. Germline CDR1 reads KGHSH; CDR2 reads LQKENI. In nucleotides, the CDR3 is TGTGCCAGCTCACCACCGGGGTCGCGGGAGGGGTACGGGCAGTACTTC. This sequence encodes CASSPPGSREGYGQYF.

CDR3 DNA sequence: TGCGCCAGCAGCTCCGGCCCCCGACAGGCAAACACTGAAGCTTTCTTT. It translates to CASSSGPRQANTEAFF. The chain is built from TRBV5-1 and TRBJ1-1, with D possibly TRBD1 on 6 matching bases. V was trimmed by 3 bases and J by 2 bases, leaving 17 bases between them. Germline CDR1 and CDR2: SGHRS and YFSETQ. CDR3 length: 16 residues.

This rearrangement joins TRBV19 to TRBJ1-5; D gene unclear. Germline CDR1 LNHDA, CDR2 SQIVND (reference sequence). The CDR3 length is 12 residues. V lost 5 bases, J lost 3 bases, and 5 bases lay in between. The CDR3, as DNA: TGTGCCAGTAGTGTAATCAATCAGCCCCAGCATTTT. Encoded protein: CASSVINQPQHF. The complete variable domain, with remaining parts taken from reference TRBV19 and TRBJ1-5, reads DGGITQSPKYLFRKEGQNVTLSCEQNLNHDAMYWYRQDPGQGLRLIYYSQIVNDFQKGDIAEGYSVSREKKESFPLTVTSAQKNPTAFYLCASSVINQPQHFGDGTRLSIL.

The gene calls are TRBV7-6 and TRBJ2-5; D call uncertain. Germline V gene sequence: CDR1 SGHVS, CDR2 FNYEAQ. V lost 5 bases, J lost 2 bases, and 6 bases lay in between. The CDR3 extends over 12 amino acids. The chain's CDR3 is CASSVLQETQYF. The CDR3 DNA is TGTGCCAGCAGCGTCCTACAAGAGACCCAGTACTTC. The whole variable domain, remainder taken from reference TRBV7-6 and TRBJ2-5, is GAGVSQSPRYKVTKRGQDVALRCDPISGHVSLYWYRQALGQGPEFLTYFNYEAQQDKSGLPNDRFSAERPEGSISTLTIQRTEQRDSAMYRCASSVLQETQYFGPGTRLLVL.

The chain links TRBV5-1 to TRBJ2-7; 11 positions agree with TRBD1. The CDR3 has 14 amino acids. Germline lookup yields CDR1 SGHRS and CDR2 YFSETQ. J gave up 6 bases and V 4 bases, and 6 bases lay outside the gene matches. DNA for the CDR3: TGCGCCAGCAGCCAAGGGACAGGGGGAATCGAGCAGTACTTC. Amino acids: CASSQGTGGIEQYF. Using reference TRBV5-1 and TRBJ2-7 for the parts outside the CDR3, the full variable domain is KAGVTQTPRYLIKTRGQQVTLSCSPISGHRSVSWYQQTPGQGLQFLFEYFSETQRNKGNFPGRFSGRQFSNSRSEMNVSTLELGDSALYLCASSQGTGGIEQYFGPGTRLTVT.

The V and J genes are TRBV19 and TRBJ1-5, with 11 bases fitting TRBD1. The CDR3 has 14 amino acids. Germline V gene lookup returns CDR1 LNHDA and CDR2 SQIVND (reference sequence). J lost 5 bases, V lost 4 bases, and 1 base had no gene match. The CDR3 DNA reads TGTGCCAGTAGTAAGGACAGGGGGCATCAGCCCCAGCATTTT. This sequence encodes CASSKDRGHQPQHF.

The chain is built from TRBV7-9 and TRBJ1-1; D unresolved. This CDR3 has 15 amino acids. Trimming stripped 7 bases from V and 1 base from J, with 16 bases between. Per the germline V gene, CDR1 is SEHNR and CDR2 is FQNEAQ (reference sequence). The DNA for the CDR3 is TGTGCCAGCACCCGTGCGGAGGGAAGGAACACTGAAGCTTTCTTT. Residues: CASTRAEGRNTEAFF.

V and J are TRBV6-5 and TRBJ2-3, with TRBD2 as a possible D gene (6 bases). Germline V CDR1 and CDR2: MNHEY, SVGAGI. This CDR3 has 15 residues. Deletions cut 8 bases from V and 5 bases from J, with 20 bases between. The CDR3 DNA sequence: TGTGCCAGCGGGTTGCGTCGGTCCGGGGGAGATACGCAGTATTTT. It encodes CASGLRRSGGDTQYF.

The chain links TRBV14 to TRBJ2-1, with 7 bases lining up with TRBD1. The germline gives CDR1 SGHDN, CDR2 FVKESK. This CDR3 spans 17 amino acids. The J segment lost 0 bases and the V segment lost 3 bases, leaving 8 bases of the junction unmatched. The CDR3 sequence is CASSHGTQGSSYNEQFF. CDR3 sequence (DNA): TGTGCCAGCAGCCACGGGACACAGGGGAGCTCCTACAATGAGCAGTTCTTC. Based on the CDR3 plus reference TRBV14 and TRBJ2-1, the full variable domain is EAGVTQFPSHSVIEKGQTVTLRCDPISGHDNLYWYRRVMGKEIKFLLHFVKESKQDESGMPNNRFLAERTGGTYSTLKVQPAELEDSGVYFCASSHGTQGSSYNEQFFGPGTRLTVL.

V is TRBV6-6 and J is TRBJ2-7, with TRBD1 identical over 8 bases. V was pared by 10 bases and J by 4 bases, with 6 bases of the junction left unmatched. The germline gives CDR1 MNHNY, CDR2 SVGAGI (reference sequence). The length of the CDR3 is 12 residues. CDR3 bases: TGTGCCACCGCAGGGGGCAGATACGAGCAGTACTTC. This translates into CATAGGRYEQYF.